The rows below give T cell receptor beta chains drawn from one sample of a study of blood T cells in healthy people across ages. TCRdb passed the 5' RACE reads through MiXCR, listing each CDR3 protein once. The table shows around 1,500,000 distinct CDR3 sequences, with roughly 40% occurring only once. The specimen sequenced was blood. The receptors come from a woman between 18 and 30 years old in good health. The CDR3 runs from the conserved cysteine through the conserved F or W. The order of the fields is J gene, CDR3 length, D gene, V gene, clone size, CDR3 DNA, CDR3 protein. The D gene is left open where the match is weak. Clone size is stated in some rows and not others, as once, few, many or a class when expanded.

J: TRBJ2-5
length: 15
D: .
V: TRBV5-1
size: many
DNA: TGCGCCAGCAGCTTAACAGTGAATTCGCAAGAGACCCAGTACTTC
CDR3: CASSLTVNSQETQYF

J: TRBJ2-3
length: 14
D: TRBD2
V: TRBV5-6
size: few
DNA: TGTGCCAGCAGCTCTGCGGGGGGGCAAGATACGCAGTATTTT
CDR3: CASSSAGGQDTQYF

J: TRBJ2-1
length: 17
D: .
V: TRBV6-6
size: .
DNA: TGTGCCAGCAGCCCAACAGGGTTCAGGGGGAGGGTCAATGAGCAGTTCTTC
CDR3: CASSPTGFRGRVNEQFF

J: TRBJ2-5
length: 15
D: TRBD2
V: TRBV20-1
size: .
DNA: TGCAGTGCTAGATCTAGCGGGGGCCACCAAGAGACCCAGTACTTC
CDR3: CSARSSGGHQETQYF

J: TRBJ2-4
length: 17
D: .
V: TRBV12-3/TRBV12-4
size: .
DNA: TGTGCCAGCAGTTTACGAGCGGTAACACTAGCCAAAAACATTCAGTACTTC
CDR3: CASSLRAVTLAKNIQYF

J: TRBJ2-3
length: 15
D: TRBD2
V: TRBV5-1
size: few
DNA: TGCGCCAGCAGGTTGCTAGCGGGAAGCACAGATACGCAGTATTTT
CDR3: CASRLLAGSTDTQYF

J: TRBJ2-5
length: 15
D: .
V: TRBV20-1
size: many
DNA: TGCAGTGCTAGAGATTTGTTGCAACTTGAAGAGACCCAGTACTTC
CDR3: CSARDLLQLEETQYF

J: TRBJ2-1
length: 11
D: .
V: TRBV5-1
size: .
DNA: TGCGCCAGCAGCTTGCACTATGAGCAGTTCTTC
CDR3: CASSLHYEQFF

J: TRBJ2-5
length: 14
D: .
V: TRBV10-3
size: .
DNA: TGTGCCATCAGTGACAGGGTGGGGGTAAAGACCCAGTACTTC
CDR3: CAISDRVGVKTQYF

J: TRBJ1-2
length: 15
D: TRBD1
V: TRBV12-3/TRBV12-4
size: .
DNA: TGTGCCAGCAGTTTTACAGGGGGCGTCTTTAATAGCTACACCTTC
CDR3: CASSFTGGVFNSYTF

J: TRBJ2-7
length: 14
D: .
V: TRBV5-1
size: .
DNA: TGCGCCAGCAGCTTGGTTGGCCGACCCTACGAGCAGTACTTC
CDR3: CASSLVGRPYEQYF

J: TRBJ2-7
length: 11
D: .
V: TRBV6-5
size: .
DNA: TGTTCCAGCAGCTCGACCTACGAGCAGTACTTC
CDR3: CSSSSTYEQYF

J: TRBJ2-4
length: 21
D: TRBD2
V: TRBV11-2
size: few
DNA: TGTGCCAGCAGCTTAGTAGTGGTAGGGACTAGCGGTGACCGAGCCAAAAACATTCAGTACTTC
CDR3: CASSLVVVGTSGDRAKNIQYF